By sample fraction, the clone carrying this T cell receptor beta chain is medium-sized. CDR3 size: 18 residues. J was trimmed by 5 bases and V by 0 bases; bases with no gene match: 13. The V gene's germline CDR1 is SGHVS and CDR2 FQNEAQ. The sample comes from a study of T cells in tuberculosis. As for time point: new active TB diagnosis, blood taken before or within 7 days of starting treatment. Assay: immunoSEQ multiplex PCR; the TCRdb copy retains only in-frame clones and omits some. The sample lists 25,000 to 35,000 clones; under 95% were seen once. This sample comprised PBMCs, obtained at tuberculosis diagnosis. The chain employs TRBV7-8 and TRBJ2-3; 8 bases match TRBD2. This sequence originates from an adult with tuberculosis. Written as DNA, the CDR3 is TGTGCCAGCAGCTTAGCGTTGGAGGGGACTAGGGTCATAGATACGCAGTATTTT. Translated: CASSLALEGTRVIDTQYF.